A single sample is the source of the 5 T cell receptor beta chains below, sequenced in a study of shared clonotypes between healthy human individuals. Profiling relied on immunoSEQ multiplex PCR, and the TCRdb table lists in-frame clones only, not all of them. The sample lists 2 million to 2.5 million clones; 90% to 96% were seen once. The sample was naive CD4+ T cells sorted from blood. Subset of the sample: CD45RA+ positively selected. These receptors all come from a man aged 18 to 35 in good health.

The chain employs TRBV2 and TRBJ1-5; 10 nucleotides align to TRBD1. Germline CDR1 and CDR2: SNHLY and FYNNEI. Trimming removed 2 bases from V and 1 base from J; junction bases left unmatched: 11. The CDR3 is 19 residues long. The CDR3: CASSERGTGVTWSNQPQHF. DNA of the CDR3: TGTGCCAGCAGTGAACGTGGGACAGGGGTGACCTGGAGCAATCAGCCCCAGCATTTT.

The CDR3 is CASSTGGQDTQYF. The CDR3 nucleotides are TGCGCCAGCAGCACCGGTGGGCAGGATACGCAGTATTTT. This rearrangement joins TRBV5-1 to TRBJ2-3; D is unclear. Trimming left V 4 bases short and J 6 bases short, with 12 bases between. CDR3 size: 13 residues. CDR1 and CDR2 (germline): SGHRS, YFSETQ.

This chain links TRBV30 with TRBJ2-4; no reliable D call. CDR1 is GTSNPN, CDR2 SVGIG, per germline (reference sequence). V gave up 1 base and J gave up 6 bases, with 16 bases separating them. CDR3 length equals 15 residues. The CDR3 region is CAWSDNVGILNIQYF. DNA of the CDR3: TGTGCCTGGAGTGACAACGTGGGAATTTTAAACATTCAGTACTTC.

This clone was counted a single time. This sequence joins TRBV6-5 and TRBJ2-3; D is unclear. CDR3 size: 13 residues. Trimming took off 8 bases at V and 0 bases at J, with 9 bases between the two ends. CDR1 is MNHEY and CDR2 is SVGAGI in the germline V gene. The DNA of the CDR3 is TGTGCCAGCTCATTATGGAGCACAGATACGCAGTATTTT. It translates to CASSLWSTDTQYF.

V usage is TRBV10-3 and J usage is TRBJ2-7; a weak D match, TRBD2 (7 bases). This CDR3 has 14 residues. With 3 bases removed from V and 6 bases from J, the gap between germline ends came to 15 bases. Germline lookup yields CDR1 ENHRY and CDR2 SYGVKD. The CDR3 is CAISEGGGVGEQYF. DNA for the CDR3: TGTGCCATCAGTGAAGGGGGGGGAGTCGGCGAGCAGTACTTC.